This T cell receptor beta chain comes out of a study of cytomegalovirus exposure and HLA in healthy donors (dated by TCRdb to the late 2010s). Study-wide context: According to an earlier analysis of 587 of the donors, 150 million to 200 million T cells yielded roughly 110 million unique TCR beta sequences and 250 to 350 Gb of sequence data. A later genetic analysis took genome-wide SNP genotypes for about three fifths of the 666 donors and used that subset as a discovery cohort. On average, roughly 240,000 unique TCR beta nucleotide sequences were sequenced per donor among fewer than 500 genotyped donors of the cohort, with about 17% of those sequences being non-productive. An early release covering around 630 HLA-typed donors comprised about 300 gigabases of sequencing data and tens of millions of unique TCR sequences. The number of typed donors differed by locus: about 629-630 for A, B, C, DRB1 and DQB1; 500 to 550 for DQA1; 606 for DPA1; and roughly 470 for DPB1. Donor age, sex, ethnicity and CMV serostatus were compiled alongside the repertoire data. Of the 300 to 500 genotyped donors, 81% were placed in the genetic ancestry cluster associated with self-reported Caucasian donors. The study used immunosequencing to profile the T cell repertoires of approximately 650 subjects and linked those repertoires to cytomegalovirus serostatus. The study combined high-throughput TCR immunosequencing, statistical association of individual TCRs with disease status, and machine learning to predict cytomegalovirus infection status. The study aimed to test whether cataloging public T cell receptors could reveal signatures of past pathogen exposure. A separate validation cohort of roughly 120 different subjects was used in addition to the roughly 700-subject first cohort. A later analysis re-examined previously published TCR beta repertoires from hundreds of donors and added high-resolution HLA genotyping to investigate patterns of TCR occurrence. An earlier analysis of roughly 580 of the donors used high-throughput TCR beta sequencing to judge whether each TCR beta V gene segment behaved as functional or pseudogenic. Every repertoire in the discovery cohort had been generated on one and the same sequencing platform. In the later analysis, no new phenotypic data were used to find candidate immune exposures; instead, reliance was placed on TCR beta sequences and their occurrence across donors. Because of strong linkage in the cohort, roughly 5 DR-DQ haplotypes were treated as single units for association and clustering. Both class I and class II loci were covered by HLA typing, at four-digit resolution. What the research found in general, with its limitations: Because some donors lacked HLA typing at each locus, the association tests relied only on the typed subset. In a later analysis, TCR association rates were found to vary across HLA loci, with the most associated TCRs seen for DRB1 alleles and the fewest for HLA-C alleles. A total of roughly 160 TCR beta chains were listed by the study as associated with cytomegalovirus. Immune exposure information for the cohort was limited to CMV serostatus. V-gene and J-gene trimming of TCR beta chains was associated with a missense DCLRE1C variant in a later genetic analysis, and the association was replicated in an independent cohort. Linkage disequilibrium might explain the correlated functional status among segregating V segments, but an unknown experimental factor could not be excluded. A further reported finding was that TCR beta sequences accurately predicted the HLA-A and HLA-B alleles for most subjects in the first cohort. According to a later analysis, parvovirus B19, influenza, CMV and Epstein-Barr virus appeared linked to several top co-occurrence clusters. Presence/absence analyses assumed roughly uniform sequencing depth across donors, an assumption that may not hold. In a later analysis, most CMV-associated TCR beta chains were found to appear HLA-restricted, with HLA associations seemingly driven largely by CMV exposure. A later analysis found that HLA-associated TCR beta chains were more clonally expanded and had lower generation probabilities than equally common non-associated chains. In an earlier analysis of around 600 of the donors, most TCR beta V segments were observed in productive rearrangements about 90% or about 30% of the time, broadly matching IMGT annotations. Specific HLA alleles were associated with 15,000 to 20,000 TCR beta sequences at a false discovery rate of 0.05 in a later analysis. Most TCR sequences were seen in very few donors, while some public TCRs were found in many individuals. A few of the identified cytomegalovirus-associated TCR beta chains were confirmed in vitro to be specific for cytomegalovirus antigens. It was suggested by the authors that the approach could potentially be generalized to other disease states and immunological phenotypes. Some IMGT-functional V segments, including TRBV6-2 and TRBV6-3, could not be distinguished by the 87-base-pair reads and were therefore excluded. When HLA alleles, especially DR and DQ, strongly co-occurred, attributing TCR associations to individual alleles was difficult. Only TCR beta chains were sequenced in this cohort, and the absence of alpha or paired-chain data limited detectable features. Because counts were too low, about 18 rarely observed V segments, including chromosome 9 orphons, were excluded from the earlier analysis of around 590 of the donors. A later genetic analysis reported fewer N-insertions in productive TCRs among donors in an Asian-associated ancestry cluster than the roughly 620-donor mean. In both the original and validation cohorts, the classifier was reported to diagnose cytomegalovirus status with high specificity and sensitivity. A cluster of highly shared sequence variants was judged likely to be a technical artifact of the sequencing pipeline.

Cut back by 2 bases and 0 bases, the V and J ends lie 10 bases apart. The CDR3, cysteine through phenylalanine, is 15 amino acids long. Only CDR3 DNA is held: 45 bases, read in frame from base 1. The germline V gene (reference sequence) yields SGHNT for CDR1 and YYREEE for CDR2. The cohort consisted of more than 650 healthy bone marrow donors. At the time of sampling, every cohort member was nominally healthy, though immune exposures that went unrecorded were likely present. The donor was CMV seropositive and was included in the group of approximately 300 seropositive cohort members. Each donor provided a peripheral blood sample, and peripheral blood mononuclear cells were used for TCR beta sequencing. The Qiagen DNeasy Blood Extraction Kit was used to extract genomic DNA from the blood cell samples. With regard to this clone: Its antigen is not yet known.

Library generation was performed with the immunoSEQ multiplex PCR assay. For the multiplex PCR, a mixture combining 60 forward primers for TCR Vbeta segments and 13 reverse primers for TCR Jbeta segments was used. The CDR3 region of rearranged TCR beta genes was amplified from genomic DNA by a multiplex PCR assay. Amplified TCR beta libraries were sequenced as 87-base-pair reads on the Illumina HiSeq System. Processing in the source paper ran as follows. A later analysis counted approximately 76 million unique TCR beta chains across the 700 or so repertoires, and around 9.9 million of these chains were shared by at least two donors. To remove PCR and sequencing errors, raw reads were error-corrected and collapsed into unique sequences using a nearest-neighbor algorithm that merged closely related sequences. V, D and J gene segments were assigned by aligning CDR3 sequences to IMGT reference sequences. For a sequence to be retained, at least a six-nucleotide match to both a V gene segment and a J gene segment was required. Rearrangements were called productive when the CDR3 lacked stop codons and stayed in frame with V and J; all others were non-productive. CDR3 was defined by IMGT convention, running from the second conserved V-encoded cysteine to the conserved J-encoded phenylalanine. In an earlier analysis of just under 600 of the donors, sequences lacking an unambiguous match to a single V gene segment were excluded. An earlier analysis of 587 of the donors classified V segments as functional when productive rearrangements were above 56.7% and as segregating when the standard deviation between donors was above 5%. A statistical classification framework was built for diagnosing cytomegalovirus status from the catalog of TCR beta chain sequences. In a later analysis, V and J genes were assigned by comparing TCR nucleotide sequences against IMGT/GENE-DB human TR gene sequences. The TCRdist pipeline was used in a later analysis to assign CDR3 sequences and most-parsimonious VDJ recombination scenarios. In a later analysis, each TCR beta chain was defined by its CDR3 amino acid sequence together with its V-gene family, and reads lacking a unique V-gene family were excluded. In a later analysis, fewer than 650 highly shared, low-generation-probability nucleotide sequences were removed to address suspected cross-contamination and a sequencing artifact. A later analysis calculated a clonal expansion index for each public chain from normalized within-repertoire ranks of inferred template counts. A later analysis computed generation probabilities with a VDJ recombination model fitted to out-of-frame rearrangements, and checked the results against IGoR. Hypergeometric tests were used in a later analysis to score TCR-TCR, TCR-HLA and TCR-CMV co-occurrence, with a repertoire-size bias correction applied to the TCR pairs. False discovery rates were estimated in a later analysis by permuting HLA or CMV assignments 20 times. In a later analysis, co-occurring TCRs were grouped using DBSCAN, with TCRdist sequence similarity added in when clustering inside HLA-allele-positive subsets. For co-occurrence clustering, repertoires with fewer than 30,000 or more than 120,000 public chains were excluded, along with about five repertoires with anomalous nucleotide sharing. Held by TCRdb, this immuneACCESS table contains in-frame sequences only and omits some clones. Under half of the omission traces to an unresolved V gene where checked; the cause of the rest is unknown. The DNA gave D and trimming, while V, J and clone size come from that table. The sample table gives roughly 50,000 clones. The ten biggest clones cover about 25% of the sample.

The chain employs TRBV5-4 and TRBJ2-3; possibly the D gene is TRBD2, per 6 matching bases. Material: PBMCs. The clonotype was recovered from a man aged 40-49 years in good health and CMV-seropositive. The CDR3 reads CASSLHGTSTDTQYF. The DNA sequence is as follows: TGTGCCAGCAGCTTACACGGGACTAGCACAGATACGCAGTATTTT.